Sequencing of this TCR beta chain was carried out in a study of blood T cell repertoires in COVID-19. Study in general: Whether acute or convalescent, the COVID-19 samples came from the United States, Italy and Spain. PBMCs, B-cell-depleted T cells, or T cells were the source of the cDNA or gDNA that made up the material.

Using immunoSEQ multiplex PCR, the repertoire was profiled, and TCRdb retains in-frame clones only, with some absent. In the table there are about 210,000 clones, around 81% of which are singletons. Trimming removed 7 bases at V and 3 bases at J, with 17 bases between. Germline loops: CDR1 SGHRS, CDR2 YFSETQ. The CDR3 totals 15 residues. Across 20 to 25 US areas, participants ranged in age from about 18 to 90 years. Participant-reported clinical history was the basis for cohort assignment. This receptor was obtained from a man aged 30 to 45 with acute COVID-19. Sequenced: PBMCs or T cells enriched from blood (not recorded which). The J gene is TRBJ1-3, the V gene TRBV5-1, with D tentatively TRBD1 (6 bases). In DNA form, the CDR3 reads TGCGCCAGCGGTTCCGGGGGGGCGAATGGAAACACCATATATTTT. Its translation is CASGSGGANGNTIYF.